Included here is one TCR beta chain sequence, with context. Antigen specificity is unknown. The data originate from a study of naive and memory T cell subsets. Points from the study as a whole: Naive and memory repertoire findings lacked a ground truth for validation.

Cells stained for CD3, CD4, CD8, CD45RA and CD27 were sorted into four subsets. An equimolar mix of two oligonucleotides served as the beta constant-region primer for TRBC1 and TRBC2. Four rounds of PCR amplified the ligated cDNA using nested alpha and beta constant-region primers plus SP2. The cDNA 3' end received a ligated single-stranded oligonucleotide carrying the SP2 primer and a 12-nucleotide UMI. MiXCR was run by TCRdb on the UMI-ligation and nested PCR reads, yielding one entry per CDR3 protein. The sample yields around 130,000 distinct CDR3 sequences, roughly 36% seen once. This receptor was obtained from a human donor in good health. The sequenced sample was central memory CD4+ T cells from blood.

CDR3: CASGSGQGAGDQPQHF. DNA of the CDR3: TGTGCTAGTGGTTCCGGACAGGGAGCGGGGGATCAGCCCCAGCATTTT. The chain links TRBV12-5 to TRBJ1-5, with 8 nucleotides matching TRBD1. CDR1 and CDR2 (germline): LGHNT, FRNRAP. CDR3 length: 16 amino acids. The trim removed 4 bases at V and 5 bases at J, leaving 10 bases unmatched. Using reference TRBV12-5 and TRBJ1-5 for the parts outside the CDR3, the full variable domain is DARVTQTPRHKVTEMGQEVTMRCQPILGHNTVFWYRQTMMQGLELLAYFRNRAPLDDSGMPKDRFSAEMPDATLATLKIQPSEPRDSAVYFCASGSGQGAGDQPQHFGDGTRLSIL.